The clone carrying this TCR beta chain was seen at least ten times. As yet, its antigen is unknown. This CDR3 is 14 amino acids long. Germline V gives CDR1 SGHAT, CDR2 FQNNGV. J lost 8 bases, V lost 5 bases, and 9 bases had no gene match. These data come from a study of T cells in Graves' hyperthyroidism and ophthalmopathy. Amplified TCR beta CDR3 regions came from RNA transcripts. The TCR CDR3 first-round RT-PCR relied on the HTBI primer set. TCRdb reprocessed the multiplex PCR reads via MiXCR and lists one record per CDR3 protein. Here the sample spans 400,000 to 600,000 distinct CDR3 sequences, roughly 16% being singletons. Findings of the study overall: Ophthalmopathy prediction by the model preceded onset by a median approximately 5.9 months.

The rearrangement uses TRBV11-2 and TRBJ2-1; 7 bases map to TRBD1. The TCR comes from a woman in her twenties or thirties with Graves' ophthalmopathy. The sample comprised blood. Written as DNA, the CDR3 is TGTGCCAGCAGCACTCGACAGGGAAGGGATGAGCAGTTCTTC. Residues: CASSTRQGRDEQFF. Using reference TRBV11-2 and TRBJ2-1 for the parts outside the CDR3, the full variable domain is EAGVAQSPRYKIIEKRQSVAFWCNPISGHATLYWYQQILGQGPKLLIQFQNNGVVDDSQLPKDRFSAERLKGVDSTLKIQPAKLEDSAVYLCASSTRQGRDEQFFGPGTRLTVL.